A single sample gave rise to the 7 T cell receptor beta chains below, sequenced in a study of patients and donors after allogeneic stem cell transplantation (dated by TCRdb to about 2020). The library was generated by RT-PCR. Sequencing relied on a NextSeq 550. The public reads were quality trimmed at Q25 with fastp and then assembled into clones with MiXCR by TCRdb, keeping productive beta chains. Identical CDR3 proteins give one entry, which carries the most common genes and DNA. The sample contains tens of thousands of distinct CDR3 sequences, about 25% of them found a single time. The ten largest account for more than 20% of the sample. The sequenced sample consisted of blood, either unsorted or a sorted T cell fraction (not recorded which). Every receptor here comes from a human donor who was either an allogeneic HSCT recipient or a stem cell or donor lymphocyte infusion donor (not recorded which). It is not recorded whose cells these are; they may come from a transplant donor.

In its sample, this clonotype was seen a few times. This rearrangement joins TRBV5-1 to TRBJ2-2, with 9 bases identical to TRBD2. The junction had 10 bases not matched to a gene; V was cut back by 2 bases and J by 2 bases. From germline, CDR1 is SGHRS and CDR2 YFSETQ. The CDR3 is 18 amino acids. CDR3 amino acids: CASSFIAGTSLNTGELFF. Written as DNA, the CDR3 is TGCGCCAGCAGCTTTATCGCCGGGACTAGCCTAAACACCGGGGAGCTGTTTTTT.

This clonotype has at least ten counts. The gene calls are TRBV5-1 and TRBJ2-5; perhaps TRBD1 as D (6 bases). The V end was cut by 2 bases, the J end by 5 bases, with 13 bases between. CDR1 and CDR2 from the germline V gene are SGHRS and YFSETQ. This CDR3 comprises 14 residues. The CDR3 loop reads CASSFYRVEETQYF. The CDR3, as DNA: TGCGCCAGCAGCTTTTACAGGGTGGAGGAGACCCAGTACTTC.

This clonotype was recorded once. The final CDR3 position lacks the conserved phenylalanine or tryptophan, pointing to a likely read error. This rearrangement joins TRBV29-1 to TRBJ1-3; 9 bases are shared with TRBD1. The CDR3 spans 16 residues. With V trimmed by 5 bases and J by 3 bases, 11 bases remained unmatched. CDR1 and CDR2 (germline): SQVTM, ANQGSEA. This CDR3 is CSVPGQGPLGGNTIYL. CDR3 DNA: TGCAGCGTTCCGGGACAGGGCCCGTTAGGTGGAAACACCATATATTTG.

The chain links TRBV4-2 to TRBJ1-4; D ambiguous. Germline V gene lookup returns CDR1 LGHNA and CDR2 YNFKEQ. CDR3 length: 18 amino acids. V dropped 4 bases and J dropped 0 bases, with 18 bases sitting between them. The CDR3 DNA reads as TGTGCCAGCAGCCCACGCCACATTCGCGGTGCAACTAATGAAAAACTGTTTTTT. Translating gives CASSPRHIRGATNEKLFF.

This clonotype was detected many times. The chain joins TRBV29-1 to TRBJ1-1; no firm D call. The CDR3 contains 13 residues. CDR1 and CDR2 (germline): SQVTM, ANQGSEA. V dropped 1 base and J dropped 0 bases, with 6 bases sitting between them. CDR3 sequence: CSVEGRLNTEAFF. The CDR3 nucleotides read TGCAGCGTTGAAGGCCGCTTGAACACTGAAGCTTTCTTT. The full variable domain, in which reference TRBV29-1 and TRBJ1-1 provide the parts outside the CDR3, is SAVISQKPSRDICQRGTSLTIQCQVDSQVTMMFWYRQQPGQSLTLIATANQGSEATYESGFVIDKFPISRPNLTFSTLTVSNMSPEDSSIYLCSVEGRLNTEAFFGQGTRLTVV.

The chain carries TRBV10-3 and TRBJ2-3; 7 bases are a match to TRBD2. CDR3 length: 17 residues. The germline V gene has CDR1 ENHRY and CDR2 SYGVKD. V shed 5 bases, J shed 6 bases, and the junction held 17 bases outside the gene matches. The CDR3 region has the DNA TGTGCCATCAGTACCCCACTCATAGCGGGCCAAGGGGATACGCAGTATTTT. As protein: CAISTPLIAGQGDTQYF.

The chain recombines TRBV6-1 with TRBJ1-3; D is uncertain. The CDR3 loop spans 12 amino acids. The germline V and J ends were trimmed by 4 bases and 2 bases, with 3 bases remaining between them. Per the germline V gene, CDR1 is MNHNS and CDR2 is SASEGT. In DNA, the CDR3 is TGTGCCAGCAGTGGGACTGGAAACACCATATATTTT. Translated, it gives CASSGTGNTIYF.